This T cell receptor (beta chain) was found in a study of monozygotic twins with cystic fibrosis. Findings and limits, study-wide: Age, concordance and disease severity did not associate with shared CDR3 numbers. Monozygotic CF twin pairs shared significantly more nucleotide-identical clonotypes than unrelated CF individuals did.

This CDR3 spans 15 amino acids. Germline CDR1 and CDR2: MNHEY and SMNVEV (reference sequence). V dropped 3 bases and J dropped 0 bases, with 10 bases sitting between them. Profiling relied on immunoSEQ multiplex PCR, and the TCRdb table lists in-frame clones only, not all of them. Here the sample spans tens of thousands of clones, 75% to 95% being singletons. For this clone: Its antigen remains unidentified.

The chain links TRBV27 to TRBJ2-3; no firm D call. The sample comprised blood. The TCR sequence derives from a boy between 2 and 15 years old with cystic fibrosis. As DNA, the CDR3 is TGTGCCAGCAGTTTCGTGGGGATGAGCACAGATACGCAGTATTTT. Amino acids: CASSFVGMSTDTQYF.